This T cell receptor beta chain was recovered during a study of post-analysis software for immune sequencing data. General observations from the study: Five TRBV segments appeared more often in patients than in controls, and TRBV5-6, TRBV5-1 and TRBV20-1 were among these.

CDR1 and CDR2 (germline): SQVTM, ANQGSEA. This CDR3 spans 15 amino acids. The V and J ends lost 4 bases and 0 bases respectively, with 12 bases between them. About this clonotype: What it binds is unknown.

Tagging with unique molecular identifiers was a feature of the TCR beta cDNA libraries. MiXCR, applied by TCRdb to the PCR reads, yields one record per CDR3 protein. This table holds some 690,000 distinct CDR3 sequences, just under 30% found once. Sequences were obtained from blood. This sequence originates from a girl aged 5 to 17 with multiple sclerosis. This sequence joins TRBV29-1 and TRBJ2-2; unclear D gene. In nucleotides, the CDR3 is TGCAGCGTTGTTGTGGCCGCTTCGAACACCGGGGAGCTGTTTTTT. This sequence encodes CSVVVAASNTGELFF.